This TCR beta chain was sequenced during a study of molecular identifiers for immune sequencing clone quantification. The study, taken as a whole, reports: Over 97% of CMV-specific effector molecules, but under 1% of naive ones, were in clones above 20 copies.

Sorting recovered naive CD8 T cells on a CD8+CD4-CCR7+CD45RA+ profile. Preparation of the bulk TCR libraries relied on previously described methods and listed TCR primers. TCRdb processed the PCR reads anew with MiXCR; each CDR3 protein has one entry. The sample lists some 97,000 distinct CDR3 sequences, roughly 26% occurring once. Concerning this clonotype itself: Its target is unknown. With a much larger clone just one base away, this may be a read error.

Sequencing input: naive CD8+ T cells from blood, with Jurkat cell RNA spiked in. Noted subset: FACS-sorted CD8+CD4-CCR7+CD45RA+ naive T cells. The sequence was obtained from a human donor in good health. Some libraries in this study had Jurkat cell RNA spiked in.

The CDR3 loop is CASSQDRTGNEKPFF. For the CDR3, the DNA is TGCGCCAGCAGCCAAGATCGTACGGGGAATGAAAAACCGTTTTTT. The chain is built from TRBV4-3 and TRBJ1-4; D is ambiguous. There are 15 residues in the CDR3. Looked up from germline, CDR1 is LGHNA and CDR2 is YSLEER.